The 26 T cell receptor beta chains in this list originate from one sample, sequenced in a study of tumor and adjacent non-tumor tissue in lung cancer (dated 2018 in TCRdb). The method behind the library was multiplex PCR. For sequencing, an Illumina HiSeq 2500 was employed. Following protocols modified from ARM-PCR, the researchers constructed TCRbeta libraries through three rounds of nested PCR with primers (Table S4). The raw public data were reprocessed by TCRdb itself: fastp quality trimming at Q25, MiXCR clonotype calling, in-frame beta chains only. Under each unique CDR3 protein, matching rows form one entry showing the most common genes and DNA. The sample records about 70,000 distinct CDR3 sequences, about three quarters of which are singletons. The biggest ten clones account for roughly 30% of the sample. RNA was isolated from bulk unsorted tissue, and RNA quality was assessed with a NanoDrop ND-1000 and an Agilent 2100.

Sequenced: lung tumor tissue. The receptors were gathered from a man aged 60-69 years with non-small cell lung cancer.

The V call is TRBV11-2, the J call TRBJ2-2; D gene ambiguous. The CDR3 has 13 amino acids. Germline V gene data show CDR1 as SGHAT and CDR2 as FQNNGV. Trimming took off 4 bases at V and 3 bases at J, with 6 bases between the two ends. The CDR3 region has the DNA TGTGCCAGCAGCTCTACAGACACCGGGGAGCTGTTTTTT. This sequence encodes CASSSTDTGELFF. Filled out from reference TRBV11-2 and TRBJ2-2, the complete variable domain reads EAGVAQSPRYKIIEKRQSVAFWCNPISGHATLYWYQQILGQGPKLLIQFQNNGVVDDSQLPKDRFSAERLKGVDSTLKIQPAKLEDSAVYLCASSSTDTGELFFGEGSRLTVL.

V and J are TRBV29-1 and TRBJ2-1, with D perhaps TRBD1 or TRBD2 (5 bases each). The length of the CDR3 is 13 residues. V lost 7 bases and J 4 bases, leaving 14 bases between the germline ends. Germline assignment: CDR1 SQVTM and CDR2 ANQGSEA. CDR3 protein: CSDQGESYNEQFF. The DNA of the CDR3 is TGCAGCGATCAAGGGGAGTCATACAATGAGCAGTTCTTC.

This clonotype occurred many times. The chain employs TRBV20-1 and TRBJ1-2; TRBD1 matches at 7 bases. V was clipped by 3 bases and J by 7 bases; unmatched bases: 11. The CDR3 is 14 amino acids. Per the germline V gene, CDR1 is DFQATT and CDR2 is SNEGSKA (reference sequence). The CDR3 reads CSARPTGLMGGYTF. The CDR3 coding sequence is TGCAGTGCTAGGCCGACAGGGCTTATGGGTGGCTACACCTTC.

This chain connects TRBV29-1 to TRBJ2-1, with TRBD2 matching 7 bases. The ends lost 7 bases at V and 14 bases at J; junction bases unmatched: 23. In germline, CDR1 is SQVTM, CDR2 ANQGSEA. This CDR3 has 15 amino acids. The DNA for the CDR3 is TGCAGCGATGATTTAGCTAGCGGTGCCTACAATGGGGAGTTCTTC. Residues: CSDDLASGAYNGEFF.

With respect to this clonotype: An end of the junction does not agree with germline; a read error may underlie this. The chain employs TRBV5-1 and TRBJ2-7; possibly TRBD2 for D (5 bases). The germline V gene encodes CDR1 SGHRS and CDR2 YFSETQ. This CDR3 is 14 amino acids long. Written as DNA, the CDR3 is TGCGCCAGCAGGGTCGCAGTGATCGACTACGAGCATTACTTC. Protein: CASRVAVIDYEHYF.

This chain connects TRBV20-1 to TRBJ2-6; D might be TRBD1 (5 bases). Germline V gene sequence: CDR1 DFQATT, CDR2 SNEGSKA (reference sequence). Trimming took off 1 base at V and 15 bases at J, with 22 bases between the two ends. The length of the CDR3 is 15 residues. This CDR3 reads CSARGHHSGANSLTF. CDR3 DNA: TGCAGTGCTAGAGGACATCACTCTGGGGCCAACTCCCTGACTTTC.

Notes on this clonotype: It is likely a read error, because the conserved phenylalanine at the end of the CDR3 is missing. The chain combines TRBV6-1 with TRBJ2-6, with D perhaps TRBD1 or TRBD2 (5 bases each). Germline V CDR1 and CDR2: MNHNS, SASEGT. The CDR3 runs 19 residues. The CDR3 here is CATSEALKSGTRGANVLTL. DNA for the CDR3: TGTGCCACCAGTGAAGCGCTTAAGTCCGGGACGAGGGGGGCCAACGTCCTGACTTTG.

As regards this clonotype: At one of its ends the junction is not consistent with the germline gene, which may arise from a read error. The CDR3 sequence: CASSSDSTGTQYF. Written as DNA, the CDR3 is TGTGCCAGCAGCTCAGATAGCACAGGTACGCAGTATTTT. The V and J genes are TRBV5-4 and TRBJ2-3, with a tentative D call TRBD1 (5 bases). Germline V CDR1 and CDR2: SGHNT, YYREEE (reference sequence). The CDR3 is 13 residues long.

The V and J genes are TRBV6-5 and TRBJ2-2; TRBD2 matches at 10 bases. The CDR3 contains 15 residues. The junction had 5 bases not matched to a gene; V was cut back by 5 bases and J by 5 bases. Germline V gene sequence: CDR1 MNHEY, CDR2 SVGAGI. The CDR3 here is CASSVAGGNTGELFF. CDR3 in DNA: TGTGCCAGCAGTGTAGCGGGGGGTAATACCGGGGAGCTGTTTTTT.

Points on this clonotype: The conserved phenylalanine or tryptophan normally closing the CDR3 is absent here, so this likely arose from a read error. The chain carries TRBV10-2 and TRBJ1-1, with D unclear. Per germline, CDR1 WSHSY and CDR2 SAAADI. This CDR3 has 14 amino acids. CDR3 bases: TGCGCCAGCAGTCGAGACAAGGCGAACATTGAAGCTTTCTTA. Amino acid sequence: CASSRDKANIEAFL.

For this clonotype: At one end the junction does not follow the germline gene, possibly because of a read error. This chain joins TRBV29-1 and TRBJ2-7; 7 bases map to TRBD1. Germline V gene data show CDR1 as SQVTM and CDR2 as ANQGSEA. This CDR3 comprises 13 residues. The CDR3 nucleotides read TGCAGCATTGATGGGACAGTTCCCTCCGAGCAGTACTTC. Its protein product is CSIDGTVPSEQYF.

As to this clonotype: The missing conserved phenylalanine or tryptophan at the end of this CDR3 makes a read error likely. The rearrangement joins TRBV6-6 to TRBJ2-7; tentatively, D is TRBD1 (6 bases). Trimming stripped 9 bases from V and 9 bases from J, with 24 bases between. Germline V gene data show CDR1 as MNHNY and CDR2 as SVGAGI (reference sequence). The CDR3 contains 14 residues. The CDR3 nucleotides are TGTGCCAGTATGCCGGGACCAGGGGTAAGGATGCAGTACTAC. Protein: CASMPGPGVRMQYY.

This rearrangement joins TRBV28 to TRBJ2-3, with D perhaps matching TRBD2 (6 bases). V was clipped by 4 bases and J by 5 bases, with 19 bases between them. This CDR3 is built from 16 residues. Looked up from germline, CDR1 is MDHEN and CDR2 is SYDVKM. CDR3 sequence: CASSWVSDEEGDTQYF. CDR3 nucleotide sequence: TGTGCCAGCAGTTGGGTTAGCGATGAGGAGGGAGATACGCAGTATTTT.

This clonotype was counted between two and nine times. In this CDR3 the conserved last residue, phenylalanine or tryptophan, is missing, so a read error is likely. The chain couples TRBV12-3 or TRBV12-4 to TRBJ1-1; maybe TRBD1 (6 bases). Trimming stripped 5 bases from V and 7 bases from J, with 23 bases between. The CDR3 sequence is 16 residues long. CDR3 DNA: TGTGCCAGCAGTCTAAGAACCGACAAACAGGGCAATGAAGCTTTCTCT. It codes for CASSLRTDKQGNEAFS.

With regard to this clonotype: The junction departs from the called germline gene at one end, perhaps through a read error. The V gene is TRBV11-3, the J gene TRBJ2-4, with a tentative D call TRBD2 (5 bases). Germline V lookup: CDR1 SGHNT, CDR2 YENEEA. This CDR3 comprises 16 residues. The CDR3 reads CANSLGGGSGKNIQYF. DNA of the CDR3: TGTGCCAACAGCTTAGGAGGAGGTTCGGGCAAAAATATTCAGTACTTC.

A word on this clonotype: No conserved phenylalanine or tryptophan ends this CDR3, so it is likely a read error. The CDR3 sequence: CASSLVPQDTQYY. In DNA form, the CDR3 reads TGTGCTAGCAGCTTAGTCCCACAAGATACGCAGTATTAT. The chain recombines TRBV11-3 with TRBJ2-3; D gene ambiguous. The CDR3 spans 13 residues. Germline V lookup: CDR1 SGHNT, CDR2 YENEEA.

Note on this clonotype: This is likely a read error, given that the CDR3 carries no conserved phenylalanine or tryptophan at its end. The rearrangement uses TRBV6-5 and TRBJ2-7; 7 nucleotides align to TRBD2. Germline-derived CDR1 and CDR2 are MNHEY and SVGAGI. This CDR3 spans 15 amino acids. In nucleotides, the CDR3 is TGTGCCAGGAGTTACTCGATGCGGGGGACGGCCGAGCAGTACTTA. Translating gives CARSYSMRGTAEQYL.

In the case of this clonotype: This may arise from a read error, as a much more abundant clone is one base away. CDR3 in DNA: TGTGCCAGCTGTTGGGCTAGCAATCAGCCCCAGCATTTT. Residues: CASCWASNQPQHF. The V and J genes are TRBV28 and TRBJ1-5; unclear D gene. Germline assignment: CDR1 MDHEN and CDR2 SYDVKM. The CDR3 runs to 13 residues. V was trimmed by 8 bases and J by 0 bases, leaving 8 bases between them.

A remark on this clonotype: The CDR3 does not end in the conserved phenylalanine or tryptophan, so this is likely a read error. The limits of the CDR3 on the DNA are not certain, so only TCRdb's listed CDR3 is given. V usage is TRBV28 and J usage is TRBJ2-1; the table's D call TRBD2 went unverified against the DNA. Including both end residues, the CDR3 is 16 amino acids long. Germline V gene data show CDR1 as MDHEN and CDR2 as SYDVKM. The CDR3 protein is CASTTASGRNLNEQLS.

As regards this clonotype: A much more abundant neighbour one base away suggests this may be a read error. The chain recombines TRBV5-6 with TRBJ1-4; 9 bases match TRBD1. The CDR3 is 15 residues long. Germline V lookup: CDR1 SGHDT, CDR2 YYEEEE. DNA of the CDR3: TGTGTCAGCAGCTTTTCGGGACAGGGAGGTGAAAAACTGTTTTTT. Encoded protein: CVSSFSGQGGEKLFF.

In the case of this clonotype: One end of the junction is discordant with germline, which a read error may explain. This sequence joins TRBV10-2 and TRBJ2-3; TRBD2 agrees at 13 bases. This CDR3 contains 14 residues. CDR1 and CDR2 from the germline V gene are WSHSY and SAAADI. In nucleotides, the CDR3 is TGCGCCAGAGGGACTAGCGGGAAAACAGATAAGCAGTATTTT. Amino acids: CARGTSGKTDKQYF.

The gene calls are TRBV6-1 and TRBJ2-7, with D possibly called TRBD1 or TRBD2 (5 bases each). Germline V gene lookup returns CDR1 MNHNS and CDR2 SASEGT. CDR3 length: 15 amino acids. The ends were cut back, 9 bases at V and 6 bases at J, with 24 bases in the middle. The CDR3 here is CASRAHGAGSFEQYF. CDR3 sequence (DNA): TGTGCCAGTAGGGCCCACGGGGCGGGCAGCTTCGAGCAGTACTTC.

A remark on this clonotype: One base away lies a much larger clone, so this may be a sequencing read error. The chain employs TRBV6-1 and TRBJ2-6; D might be TRBD1 (5 bases). This CDR3 is built from 15 residues. CDR1 is MNHNS, CDR2 SASEGT, per germline. The CDR3 spells CASRDRASEANVLTF. As DNA, the CDR3 is TGTGCCAGCAGAGACAGAGCCTCTGAGGCCAACGTCCTGACTTTC.

This clonotype was seen a few times. The gene calls are TRBV11-3 and TRBJ1-1, with no clear D. V was trimmed by 9 bases and J by 3 bases, leaving 14 bases between them. Germline V gene data show CDR1 as SGHNT and CDR2 as YENEEA. The CDR3 sequence is 13 residues long. Here the CDR3 DNA reads TGTGCCAGTAGTTATGGGATAGACACTGAAGCTTTCTTT. Translated, it gives CASSYGIDTEAFF.

This clonotype was detected a few times. The chain links TRBV25-1 to TRBJ2-2; weak D call: TRBD1 (5 bases). With 4 bases removed from V and 7 bases from J, the gap between germline ends came to 16 bases. Germline values: CDR1 MGHDK, CDR2 SYGVNS. The CDR3 loop spans 15 amino acids. The CDR3 DNA sequence: TGTGCCAGCAGTGTCCGAGACAGTTATGTCGGGGAGCTGTTTTTT. It codes for CASSVRDSYVGELFF. Full variable domain (remainder filled in from reference TRBV25-1 and TRBJ2-2): EADIYQTPRYLVIGTGKKITLECSQTMGHDKMYWYQQDPGMELHLIHYSYGVNSTEKGDLSSESTVSRIRTEHFPLTLESARPSHTSQYLCASSVRDSYVGELFFGEGSRLTVL.

A remark on this clonotype: The conserved closing phenylalanine or tryptophan is absent in this CDR3, likely reflecting a read error. This chain links TRBV11-3 with TRBJ2-1; D not certain. With 1 base removed from V and 5 bases from J, the gap between germline ends came to 12 bases. The CDR3 is made up of 15 amino acids. Germline-derived CDR1 and CDR2 are SGHNT and YENEEA. The CDR3 is CASSLGPSRDNEQFC. The DNA of the CDR3 is TGTGCCAGCAGCTTAGGACCGTCCCGTGACAATGAGCAGTTCTGC.